This TCR beta chain was retrieved from a study of cytotoxic CD8 clonotypes in ibrutinib-treated CLL. Whole-study context: The patients, around 12 relapsed/refractory and approximately 14 treatment-naive, included fewer than 18 who were IGHV unmutated. Study-wide points: Samples were collected at differing times from sustained-remission and progressing patients. Baseline clonality exceeded age-matched healthy donors and tracked circulating CD8+ T-cell counts. Before falling back toward baseline at progression, clonality had risen at the time of ibrutinib response.

Concerning this clone itself: Its antigen is still unknown.

The assay was immunoSEQ multiplex PCR, and TCRdb's table has in-frame clones only and misses some. The sample carries roughly 200,000 clones, around 70% recorded once. This sequence originates from a human donor with chronic lymphocytic leukemia. The starting material was PBMCs, obtained after 24 months of ibrutinib treatment.

The CDR3 DNA is TGTGCCAGCCGGGACTACCCCACAGATACGCAGTATTTT. Translation: CASRDYPTDTQYF. This rearrangement joins TRBV6-5 to TRBJ2-3; 7 nucleotides line up with TRBD2. Germline CDR1 MNHEY, CDR2 SVGAGI. The CDR3 is made up of 13 amino acids. With V trimmed by 8 bases and J by 2 bases, 4 bases remained unmatched.